This T cell receptor beta chain was sequenced during a study of human T cells and chemical hapten exposure. TCRdb used MiXCR to reprocess the RACE reads, holding one entry per CDR3 protein. The table records around 150,000 distinct CDR3 sequences, approximately 30% of them present only once. Specified time point: patch test 3, about 24 weeks after DPC sensitization. Treatment given: therapeutic diphenylcyclopropenone sensitization with weekly scalp DPC. Total RNA was isolated from whole blood that had not been fractionated. Germline CDR1 reads GTSNPN; CDR2 reads SVGIG (reference sequence). The CDR3 sequence is 10 residues long. Between the trimmed V and J ends, which lost 4 bases and 4 bases, there was a span of 3 bases.

This clonotype was obtained from a woman under 30 with alopecia areata. Some clones in this sample may be carry-over from other donors' samples. Sequencing was performed on whole blood, taken in connection with sensitization to the hapten diphenylcyclopropenone (DPC). The chain has TRBV30 and TRBJ2-3, with no clear D. Here the CDR3 reads CAWIADTQYF. In DNA form, the CDR3 reads TGTGCCTGGATTGCAGATACGCAGTATTTT. Full variable domain (missing parts from reference TRBV30 and TRBJ2-3): SQTIHQWPATLVQPVGSPLSLECTVEGTSNPNLYWYRQAAGRGLQLLFYSVGIGQISSEVPQNLSASRPQDRQFILSSKKLLLSDSGFYLCAWIADTQYFGPGTRLTVL.